The 26 T cell receptor beta chains below come from one sample, sequenced in a study of T cell repertoires in cytomegalovirus infection. TCRdb called the reads again in MiXCR, with one record for every CDR3 protein. The sample lists about 230,000 distinct CDR3 sequences; under 25% were seen once. The sequenced material came from CD8+ T cells from PBMCs. The receptor source for this set is a human donor in good health (CMV status not recorded). Some clones in this sample may be carry-over from other donors' samples.

Many counts were recorded for this clonotype. Written as DNA, the CDR3 is TGTGCCAGCAGCTTGGTTCCGAGCTCCTACAATGAGCAGTTCTTC. It translates to CASSLVPSSYNEQFF. This chain links TRBV7-2 with TRBJ2-1; D gene unclear. Trimming took 3 bases from V and 0 from J, leaving 9 bases between them. Germline V gene data show CDR1 as SGHTA and CDR2 as FQGNSA. The CDR3 has 15 amino acids.

This clonotype appeared many times. This chain joins TRBV28 and TRBJ1-1; TRBD1 matches 7 bases. J lost 4 bases, V lost 5 bases, and 13 bases had no gene match. The V gene's germline CDR1 is MDHEN and CDR2 SYDVKM. The CDR3 is 16 residues long. This CDR3 is CASSLGDSYYGTEAFF. The CDR3 nucleotides are TGTGCCAGCAGTCTCGGGGACAGTTATTACGGCACTGAAGCTTTCTTT.

This clonotype was seen at least ten times. The rearrangement joins TRBV7-8 to TRBJ2-7; perhaps D is TRBD1 or TRBD2 (5 bases each). Germline CDR1 reads SGHVS; CDR2 reads FQNEAQ. The CDR3 has 14 residues. The germline V and J ends were trimmed by 0 bases and 3 bases, with 9 bases remaining between them. The DNA for the CDR3 is TGTGCCAGCAGCTTAGCCGGGACCGGCTACGAGCAGTACTTC. As protein: CASSLAGTGYEQYF.

This clonotype was counted a few times. This chain uses TRBV6-5 with TRBJ2-1; 10 bases match TRBD1. The CDR3 has 18 amino acids. V trimming: 3 bases; J trimming: 8 bases; junction bases outside the gene matches: 16. CDR1 is MNHEY and CDR2 is SVGAGI in the germline V gene. The CDR3 DNA reads TGTGCCAGCAGTTATCGCGCGTGGGGACAGGGGTACGGATATGAGCAGTTCTTC. Its protein is CASSYRAWGQGYGYEQFF.

In regard to this clonotype: A much larger clone lies a single base off, so this may be a read error. The rearrangement uses TRBV6-2 or TRBV6-3 and TRBJ1-1; D possibly corresponds to TRBD1 (6 bases). The CDR3 covers 15 residues. The V gene's germline CDR1 is MNHEY and CDR2 SVGEGT. CDR3: CANSYLGGLNTEAFF. In nucleotides, the CDR3 is TGTGCCAACAGTTACCTTGGGGGCTTAAACACTGAAGCTTTCTTT.

V usage is TRBV29-1 and J usage is TRBJ2-3; D gene ambiguous. Trimming pared 3 bases from V and 1 base from J, leaving 8 bases between. Germline assignment: CDR1 SQVTM and CDR2 ANQGSEA. The CDR3 runs 13 residues. The CDR3 sequence is CSVEAGRTDTQYF. The CDR3 nucleotides are TGCAGCGTTGAGGCAGGTCGCACAGATACGCAGTATTTT.

The V and J genes are TRBV20-1 and TRBJ1-1; a possible D gene is TRBD1 (5 bases). V lost 4 bases and J 11 bases, leaving 17 bases between the germline ends. This CDR3 contains 12 residues. The germline CDR1 and CDR2 sequences are DFQATT and SNEGSKA (reference sequence). CDR3 protein: CSATDTGDAAFF. The CDR3 bases are TGCAGTGCTACCGACACCGGGGACGCGGCTTTCTTT.

This clonotype was detected ten times or more. V gene TRBV7-6 combines with J gene TRBJ1-1; D not resolved. Germline V gives CDR1 SGHVS, CDR2 FNYEAQ. The CDR3 sequence is 14 residues long. Trimming removed 1 base from V and 2 bases from J, with 8 bases in between. In DNA form, the CDR3 reads TGTGCCAGCAGCTTAGAAGCCAGAAACACTGAAGCTTTCTTT. Translation gives CASSLEARNTEAFF.

V is TRBV2 and J is TRBJ2-3, with D unclear. V lost 7 bases to trimming and J lost 3 bases, with 11 bases between them. The length of the CDR3 is 13 residues. CDR1 is SNHLY and CDR2 is FYNNEI in the germline V gene. The CDR3 coding sequence is TGTGCCAGCACCGGAGCTCGGACAGATACGCAGTATTTT. As protein: CASTGARTDTQYF.

Only one count was recorded for this clonotype. The V gene is TRBV15, the J gene TRBJ2-3, with 8 bases lining up with TRBD2. The V and J ends lost 5 bases and 1 base, in that order; junction bases with no gene match: 8. Germline V gene sequence: CDR1 LNHNV, CDR2 YYDKDF (reference sequence). This CDR3 has 16 residues. CDR3 sequence (DNA): TGTGCCACCAGCGCGGGGCTAGCGGGTGGCACAGATACGCAGTATTTT. Residues: CATSAGLAGGTDTQYF.

The gene calls are TRBV7-9 and TRBJ2-7; 15 nucleotides line up with TRBD2. The CDR3 loop spans 18 amino acids. From germline, CDR1 is SEHNR and CDR2 FQNEAQ (reference sequence). Unmatched junction bases numbered 7, after V lost 4 bases and J lost 0 bases. CDR3 sequence (DNA): TGTGCCAGCAGCTGGGGACTAGCGGGGGGATATACCTCCTACGAGCAGTACTTC. Amino acids: CASSWGLAGGYTSYEQYF.

In this sample, this clonotype turned up a few times. The genes are TRBV10-2 and TRBJ2-7; D assignment may be TRBD1 or TRBD2 (5 bases each). The CDR3 is 14 amino acids. Germline V gene sequence: CDR1 WSHSY, CDR2 SAAADI. The germline V and J ends were trimmed by 2 bases and 1 base, with 9 bases remaining between them. CDR3 region: CASSEQGASYEQYF. The DNA for the CDR3 is TGCGCCAGCAGTGAGCAGGGAGCGTCCTACGAGCAGTACTTC.

V is TRBV4-2 and J is TRBJ2-6; D remains ambiguous. The CDR3 runs 14 residues. Germline lookup yields CDR1 LGHNA and CDR2 YNFKEQ. The V end was cut by 1 base, the J end by 3 bases, with 4 bases between. The CDR3 DNA sequence: TGTGCCAGCAGCCAAGGGATTGGGGCCAACGTCCTGACTTTC. It translates to CASSQGIGANVLTF.

There are many counts of this clonotype. The chain couples TRBV24-1 to TRBJ2-3, with 7 bases lining up with TRBD1. Losses at the gene ends were 6 bases for V and 1 base for J; bases not matched to a gene: 12. The CDR3 has 17 residues. CDR1 and CDR2 from the germline V gene are KGHDR and SFDVKD. The CDR3 protein is CATSHSGTEEGTDTQYF. DNA of the CDR3: TGTGCCACCAGTCACTCCGGGACAGAAGAGGGCACAGATACGCAGTATTTT.

In its sample, this clonotype was seen a few times. The gene calls are TRBV4-1 and TRBJ1-6; 9 positions agree with TRBD1. CDR3 length: 16 amino acids. Per the germline V gene, CDR1 is MGHRA and CDR2 is YSYEKL. With V trimmed by 2 bases and J by 7 bases, 6 bases remained unmatched. The chain's CDR3 is CASSQLPGQGNSPLHF. DNA for the CDR3: TGCGCCAGCAGCCAACTGCCGGGACAGGGAAATTCACCCCTCCACTTT.

Comment on this clonotype: This may be a read error: a much more frequent sequence differs by one nucleotide. The chain recombines TRBV7-6 with TRBJ1-5; a possible D gene is TRBD1 (6 bases). The CDR3 extends over 15 amino acids. From germline, CDR1 is SGHVS and CDR2 FNYEAQ. V lost 9 bases and J lost 3, with 18 bases in between. CDR3 bases: TGTGCCAGATCGGACTCGGGGGCTCACAATCAGCCCCAGCATTTT. Translating gives CARSDSGAHNQPQHF.

The chain combines TRBV28 with TRBJ1-3; TRBD1 agrees at 7 bases. Germline values: CDR1 MDHEN, CDR2 SYDVKM. The V gene end was trimmed by 6 bases and the J gene end by 0 bases; junction bases not matched to a gene: 2. CDR3 length: 14 amino acids. The CDR3 spells CASSQGVSGNTIYF. The CDR3 DNA is TGTGCCAGCAGCCAGGGGGTCTCTGGAAACACCATATATTTT. Looking up the rest from reference TRBV28 and TRBJ1-3 gives the full variable domain: DVKVTQSSRYLVKRTGEKVFLECVQDMDHENMFWYRQDPGLGLRLIYFSYDVKMKEKGDIPEGYSVSREKKERFSLILESASTNQTSMYLCASSQGVSGNTIYFGEGSWLTVV.

This clonotype appeared a few times. This chain joins TRBV27 and TRBJ2-7, with D possibly matching TRBD1 (8 bases). This CDR3 region has 16 residues. V lost 3 bases and J lost 1, with 16 bases in between. CDR1 is MNHEY and CDR2 is SMNVEV in the germline V gene (reference sequence). The chain's CDR3 is CASSLSTGGVSYEQYF. The CDR3 DNA is TGTGCCAGCAGTTTGTCTACAGGGGGGGTATCCTACGAGCAGTACTTC.

The chain uses TRBV28 and TRBJ2-1; 7 nucleotides agree with TRBD1. The V and J ends lost 8 bases and 4 bases, in that order; junction bases with no gene match: 11. CDR3 size: 15 residues. Germline-derived CDR1 and CDR2 are MDHEN and SYDVKM. The CDR3 here is CASGRGQGQYNEQFF. The CDR3 DNA reads as TGTGCCAGCGGAAGAGGCCAGGGACAGTACAATGAGCAGTTCTTC.

The chain couples TRBV7-9 to TRBJ2-1, with a possible D match to TRBD1 (5 bases). The germline V gene encodes CDR1 SEHNR and CDR2 FQNEAQ (reference sequence). The length of the CDR3 is 13 residues. Trimming took off 6 bases at V and 7 bases at J, with 13 bases between the two ends. As DNA, the CDR3 is TGTGCCAGCAGGTTACTCCAGGGTAATGAGCAGTTCTTC. It translates to CASRLLQGNEQFF.

With respect to this clonotype: A read error may produce the germline difference seen at one junction end. V usage is TRBV20-1 and J usage is TRBJ1-2; possible D gene TRBD1, 6 bases. The germline gives CDR1 DFQATT, CDR2 SNEGSKA (reference sequence). The CDR3 is 12 amino acids. The CDR3 DNA reads as TGCAGTGCGCCGAGGACAGTTTATGACTACACCTTC. Encoded protein: CSAPRTVYDYTF.

The chain joins TRBV7-2 to TRBJ1-1; no clear D gene. Trimming took off 0 bases at V and 5 bases at J, with 10 bases between the two ends. The germline V gene encodes CDR1 SGHTA and CDR2 FQGNSA. The CDR3 length is 14 residues. The CDR3 region has the DNA TGTGCCAGCAGCTTAGCGGTGGGTGGGACTGAAGCTTTCTTT. It codes for CASSLAVGGTEAFF.

In its sample, this clonotype was seen many times. The chain is built from TRBV7-2 and TRBJ2-7; TRBD2 is a possible D gene (6 bases). The CDR3 extends over 13 amino acids. Germline CDR1 SGHTA, CDR2 FQGNSA. V was cut by 5 bases and J by 6 bases, with 14 bases left in between. In DNA form, the CDR3 reads TGTGCCAGCAGCAAGGACTACCGATTCGAGCAGTACTTC. It yields the protein CASSKDYRFEQYF.

The V gene is TRBV12-3 or TRBV12-4, the J gene TRBJ2-1; D not certain. V lost 6 bases, J lost 6 bases, and 15 bases lay in between. The CDR3 spans 14 residues. CDR3 loop: CASSLRDTFNEQFF. CDR3 DNA: TGTGCCAGCAGCCTCCGTGACACTTTCAATGAGCAGTTCTTC.

The chain joins TRBV4-1 to TRBJ2-1; 13 bases map to TRBD2. The germline gives CDR1 MGHRA, CDR2 YSYEKL. The CDR3 consists of 19 residues. The trim removed 4 bases at V and 4 bases at J, leaving 13 bases unmatched. CDR3 sequence reads: CASSPGGTSGKRTYNEQFF. The CDR3 DNA sequence: TGCGCCAGCAGCCCTGGGGGGACTAGCGGGAAACGTACTTACAATGAGCAGTTCTTC.

This clonotype was detected many times. The chain uses TRBV7-2 and TRBJ1-1; possible D gene TRBD1, 6 bases. Germline V gene data show CDR1 as SGHTA and CDR2 as FQGNSA. The CDR3 consists of 17 residues. V lost 4 bases, J lost 3 bases, and 21 bases lay in between. The CDR3 is CASSSRQAELGDTEAFF. The CDR3 coding sequence is TGTGCCAGCAGCTCCCGACAGGCTGAGCTGGGGGACACTGAAGCTTTCTTT.